This T cell receptor (beta chain) was identified in a study of CD8 T cells in Susac syndrome. Random hexamers served to reverse transcribe about 0.5 to 1 ug RNA. TCRdb called the immunoSEQ multiplex PCR reads again in MiXCR, with one record for every CDR3 protein. The table shows about 150,000 distinct CDR3 sequences, with roughly 96% occurring only once. CDR1 and CDR2 from the germline V gene are KGHSH and LQKENI. CDR3 size: 13 residues. V lost 3 bases, J lost 5 bases, and 3 bases stayed unmatched. The sample was CD4+ T cells from PBMCs. The chain has TRBV18 and TRBJ2-5, with TRBD2 matching over 7 bases. This TCR came from a human donor with Susac syndrome. DNA of the CDR3: TGTGCCAGCTCACCGTCCGGGGGGGAGACCCAGTACTTC. This codes for CASSPSGGETQYF.